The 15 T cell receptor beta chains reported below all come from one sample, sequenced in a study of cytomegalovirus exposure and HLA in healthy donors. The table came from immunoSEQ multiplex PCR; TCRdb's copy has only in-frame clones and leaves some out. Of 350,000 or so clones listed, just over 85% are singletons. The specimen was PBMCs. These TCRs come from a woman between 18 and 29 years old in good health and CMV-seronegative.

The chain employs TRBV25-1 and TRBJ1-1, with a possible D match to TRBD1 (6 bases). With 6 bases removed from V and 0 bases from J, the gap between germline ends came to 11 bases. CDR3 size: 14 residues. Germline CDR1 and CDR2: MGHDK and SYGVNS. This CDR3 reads CASREQGLNTEAFF. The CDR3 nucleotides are TGTGCCAGCAGAGAACAGGGTCTGAACACTGAAGCTTTCTTT.

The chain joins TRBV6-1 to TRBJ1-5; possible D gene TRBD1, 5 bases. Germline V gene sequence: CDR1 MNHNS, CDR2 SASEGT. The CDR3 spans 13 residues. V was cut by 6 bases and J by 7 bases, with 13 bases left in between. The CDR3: CASRDTVGQPQHF. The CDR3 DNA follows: TGTGCCAGCAGGGACACGGTGGGACAGCCCCAGCATTTT.

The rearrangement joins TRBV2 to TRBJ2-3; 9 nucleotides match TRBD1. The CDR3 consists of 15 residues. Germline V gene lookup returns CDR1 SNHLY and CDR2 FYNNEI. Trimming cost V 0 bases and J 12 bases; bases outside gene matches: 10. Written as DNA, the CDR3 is TGTGCCAGCAGTGAAGCTCCACTAGGACAGGGGCTTCAGTATTTT. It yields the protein CASSEAPLGQGLQYF. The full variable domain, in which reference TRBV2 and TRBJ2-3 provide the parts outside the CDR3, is EPEVTQTPSHQVTQMGQEVILRCVPISNHLYFYWYRQILGQKVEFLVSFYNNEISEKSEIFDDQFSVERPDGSNFTLKIRSTKLEDSAMYFCASSEAPLGQGLQYFGPGTRLTVL.

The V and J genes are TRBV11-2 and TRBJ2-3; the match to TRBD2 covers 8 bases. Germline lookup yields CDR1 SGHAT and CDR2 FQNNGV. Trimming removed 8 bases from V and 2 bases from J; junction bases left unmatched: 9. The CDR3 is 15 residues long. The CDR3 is CASGVAGSTTDTQYF. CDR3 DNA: TGTGCCAGCGGGGTAGCGGGAAGCACCACAGATACGCAGTATTTT.

CDR3 coding DNA: TGTGCCAGCCAACTAGCGGGAGGATCCTACGAGCAGTACTTC. Translating it yields CASQLAGGSYEQYF. The V gene is TRBV6-1, the J gene TRBJ2-7, with 12 positions matching TRBD2. Germline-derived CDR1 and CDR2 are MNHNS and SASEGT. The CDR3 length is 14 residues. Trimming removed 8 bases from V and 1 base from J; junction bases left unmatched: 3.

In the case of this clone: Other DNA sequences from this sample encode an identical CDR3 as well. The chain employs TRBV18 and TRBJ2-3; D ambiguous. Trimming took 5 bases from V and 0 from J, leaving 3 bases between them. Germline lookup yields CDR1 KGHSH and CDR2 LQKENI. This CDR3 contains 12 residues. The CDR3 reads CASSSSTDTQYF. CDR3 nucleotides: TGTGCCAGCTCATCTAGCACAGATACGCAGTATTTT.

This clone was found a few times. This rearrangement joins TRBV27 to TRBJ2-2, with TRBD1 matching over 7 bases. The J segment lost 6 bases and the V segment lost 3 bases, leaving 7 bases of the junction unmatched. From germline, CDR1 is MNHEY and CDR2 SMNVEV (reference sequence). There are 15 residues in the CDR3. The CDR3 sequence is CASSFLYRGAGELFF. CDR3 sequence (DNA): TGTGCCAGCAGTTTCTTGTACAGGGGCGCCGGGGAGCTGTTTTTT.

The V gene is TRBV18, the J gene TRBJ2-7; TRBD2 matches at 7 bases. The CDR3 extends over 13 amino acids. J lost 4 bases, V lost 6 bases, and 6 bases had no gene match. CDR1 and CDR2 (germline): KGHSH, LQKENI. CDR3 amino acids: CASSPGREYEQYF. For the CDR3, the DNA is TGTGCCAGCTCGCCAGGGAGGGAGTACGAGCAGTACTTC.

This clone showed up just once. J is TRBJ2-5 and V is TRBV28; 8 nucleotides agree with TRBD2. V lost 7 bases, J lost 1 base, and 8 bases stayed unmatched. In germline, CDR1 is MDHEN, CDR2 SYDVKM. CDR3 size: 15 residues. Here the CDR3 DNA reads TGTGCCAGCAAATGGTCTAGCGGGCGCCAAGAGACCCAGTACTTC. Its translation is CASKWSSGRQETQYF.

The chain's CDR3 is CASSERGDTGELFF. DNA for the CDR3: TGTGCCAGCAGTGAACGGGGGGACACCGGGGAGCTGTTTTTT. The rearrangement joins TRBV25-1 to TRBJ2-2, with TRBD2 matching 7 bases. There are 14 residues in the CDR3. The germline CDR1 and CDR2 sequences are MGHDK and SYGVNS. J gave up 3 bases and V 2 bases, and 0 bases lay outside the gene matches.

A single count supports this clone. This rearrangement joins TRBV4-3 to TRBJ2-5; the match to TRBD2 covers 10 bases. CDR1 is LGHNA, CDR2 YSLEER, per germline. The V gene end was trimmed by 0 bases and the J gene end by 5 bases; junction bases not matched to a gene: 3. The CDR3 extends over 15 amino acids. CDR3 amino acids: CASSQDRAGGETQYF. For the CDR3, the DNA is TGCGCCAGCAGCCAAGATCGAGCGGGAGGGGAGACCCAGTACTTC.

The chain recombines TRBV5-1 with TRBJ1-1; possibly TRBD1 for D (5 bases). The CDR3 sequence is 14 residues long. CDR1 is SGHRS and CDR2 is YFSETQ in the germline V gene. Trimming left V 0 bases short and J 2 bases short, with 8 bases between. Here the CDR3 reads CASSLGQRNTEAFF. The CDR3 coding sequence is TGCGCCAGCAGCTTGGGACAGAGAAACACTGAAGCTTTCTTT.

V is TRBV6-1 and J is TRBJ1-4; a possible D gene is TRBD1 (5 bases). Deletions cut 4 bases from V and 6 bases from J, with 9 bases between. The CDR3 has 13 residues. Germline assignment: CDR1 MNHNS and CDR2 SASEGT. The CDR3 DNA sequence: TGTGCCAGCAGTGTTCGGGGGGATGAAAAACTGTTTTTT. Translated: CASSVRGDEKLFF.

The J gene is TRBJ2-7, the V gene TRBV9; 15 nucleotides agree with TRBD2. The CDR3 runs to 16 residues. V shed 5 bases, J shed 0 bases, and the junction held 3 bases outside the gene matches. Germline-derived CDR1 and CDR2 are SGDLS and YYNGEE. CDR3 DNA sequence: TGTGCCAGCAGTGGACTAGCGGGAGGGCTCTCCTACGAGCAGTACTTC. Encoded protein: CASSGLAGGLSYEQYF.

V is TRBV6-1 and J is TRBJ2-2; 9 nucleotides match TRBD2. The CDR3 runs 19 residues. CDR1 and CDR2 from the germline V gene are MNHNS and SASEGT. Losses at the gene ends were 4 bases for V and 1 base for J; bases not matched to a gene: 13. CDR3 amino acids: CASSVPTPGSGGNTGELFF. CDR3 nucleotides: TGTGCCAGCAGTGTTCCAACCCCGGGTAGCGGGGGGAACACCGGGGAGCTGTTTTTT.